This entry concerns a single T cell receptor beta chain. Its cognate antigen is unknown. This entry belongs to a study of human CD8 memory T cell subsets. General observations from the study: This study determined the sequences of T cell receptor beta chains and of no other chains. Greater diversity in stem-like memory than precursor exhausted T cells was suggested by Chao1 estimates.

Libraries targeted TCR beta using 5' RACE with UMIs. TCRdb reprocessed the 5' RACE reads; each CDR3 protein has one entry and no DNA is given. Its table records 10,000 to 12,000 distinct CDR3 sequences. Germline V gives CDR1 SGHVS, CDR2 FNYEAQ. This CDR3 spans 15 amino acids. The sequence came from a human donor in good health. Material: CD8+ T cells from PBMCs. This rearrangement joins TRBV7-6 to TRBJ2-7; TCRdb names TRBD1, which stays unverified in the absence of DNA. The CDR3 loop is CASSLGSRVPYEQYF.